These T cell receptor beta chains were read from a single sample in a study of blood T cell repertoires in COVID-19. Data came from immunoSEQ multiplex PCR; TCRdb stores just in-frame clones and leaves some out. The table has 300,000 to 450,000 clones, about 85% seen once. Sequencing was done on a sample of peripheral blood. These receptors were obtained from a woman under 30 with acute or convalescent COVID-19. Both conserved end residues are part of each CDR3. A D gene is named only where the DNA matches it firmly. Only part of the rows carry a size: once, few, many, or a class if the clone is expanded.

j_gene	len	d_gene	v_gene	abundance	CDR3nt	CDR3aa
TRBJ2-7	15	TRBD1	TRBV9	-	TGTGCCAGCAGCGTAGACAGGGGCTCCTCCTACGAGCAGTACTTC	CASSVDRGSSYEQYF
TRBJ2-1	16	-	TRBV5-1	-	TGCGCCAGCCGACTTTCTTGGCCCAGCTCCTACAATGAGCAGTTCTTC	CASRLSWPSSYNEQFF
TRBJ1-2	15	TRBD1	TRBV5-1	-	TGCGCCAGCAGCTTGGGAGGGACAGACAACTATGGCTACACCTTC	CASSLGGTDNYGYTF
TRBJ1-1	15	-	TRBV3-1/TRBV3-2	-	TGTGCCAGCAGCCCGCCAGGGCGCCTGAACACTGAAGCTTTCTTT	CASSPPGRLNTEAFF
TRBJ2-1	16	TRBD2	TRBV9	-	TGTGCCAGCAGCGTAGATGCGGGAGGACCTTTAGGTGAGCAGTTCTTC	CASSVDAGGPLGEQFF
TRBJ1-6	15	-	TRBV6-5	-	TGTGCCAGCAGACAAACAGGGCCAGGGAATTCACCCCTCCACTTT	CASRQTGPGNSPLHF
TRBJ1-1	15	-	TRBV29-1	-	TGCAGCGTTGAAGCGGTCCGGGGAGTGAACACTGAAGCTTTCTTT	CSVEAVRGVNTEAFF
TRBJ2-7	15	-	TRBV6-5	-	TGTGCCAGCAGTCACAACAGGGACCCGAGCTTCGAGCAGTACTTC	CASSHNRDPSFEQYF
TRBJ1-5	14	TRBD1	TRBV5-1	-	TGCGCCAGCAGCCTCAGGGGGCTATATCAGCCCCAGCATTTT	CASSLRGLYQPQHF
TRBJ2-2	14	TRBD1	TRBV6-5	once	TGTGCCAGCAGCTTAACAGGGGACACCGGGGAGCTGTTTTTT	CASSLTGDTGELFF
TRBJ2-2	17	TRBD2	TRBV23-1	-	TGCGCCAGCAGTCAATCTCCGGGAGGTATCTGCACCGGGGAGCTGTTTTTT	CASSQSPGGICTGELFF
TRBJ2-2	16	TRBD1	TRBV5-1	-	TGCGCCAGCAGCTTGGAGGGACAGACGAACACCGGGGAGCTGTTTTTT	CASSLEGQTNTGELFF
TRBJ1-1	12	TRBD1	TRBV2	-	TGTGCCAGCAAGGTGCAGGGGGCTAGGGCTTTCTTT	CASKVQGARAFF
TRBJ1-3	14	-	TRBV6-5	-	TGTGCCAGCAAGAGGGGGATCTCTGGAAACACCATATATTTT	CASKRGISGNTIYF
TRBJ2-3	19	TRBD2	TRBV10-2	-	TGCGCCAGCAGTGATGTACCAGGGACTAGCGGGGGGGCCGTAGATACGCAGTATTTT	CASSDVPGTSGGAVDTQYF
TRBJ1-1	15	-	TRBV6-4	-	TGTGCCAGCAGTGACCTCCATCCGGGGAACACTGAAGCTTTCTTT	CASSDLHPGNTEAFF
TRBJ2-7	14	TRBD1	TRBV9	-	TGTGCCAGCAGCGTAGGGACAGGGGTGGGCGAGCAGTACTTC	CASSVGTGVGEQYF
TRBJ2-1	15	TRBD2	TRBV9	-	TGTGCCAGCAGCGACCTAGCGGGAGTTGGCAATGAGCAGTTCTTC	CASSDLAGVGNEQFF
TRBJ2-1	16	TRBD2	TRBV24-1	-	TGTGCCACCAGTGACGGGGAAGCGGGACCAAACAATGAGCAGTTCTTC	CATSDGEAGPNNEQFF
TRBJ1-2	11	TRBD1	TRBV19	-	TGTGCCAGTAACAGGGGGCTTGGCTACACCTTC	CASNRGLGYTF
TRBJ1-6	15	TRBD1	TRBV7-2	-	TGTGCCAGCGCATTAAACAGGGGGATTTGGGCACCCCTCCACTTT	CASALNRGIWAPLHF
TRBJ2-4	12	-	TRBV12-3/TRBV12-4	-	TGTGCCAGCAGTTTTGGGAGGAACATTCAGTACTTC	CASSFGRNIQYF
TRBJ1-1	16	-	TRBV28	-	TGTGCCAGCAGTATAATATTGGAGGACAGCAGAACTGAAGCTTTCTTT	CASSIILEDSRTEAFF
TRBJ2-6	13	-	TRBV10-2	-	TGCGCCAGCAGTGACCGGGGAAAGGGAGAGGGAACTTTC	CASSDRGKGEGTF
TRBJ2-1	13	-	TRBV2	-	TGTGCCAGCATGGGACTCTCGGGCAATGAGCAGTTCTTC	CASMGLSGNEQFF
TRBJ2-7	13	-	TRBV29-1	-	TGCAGCGCTGGACGGGACACCCCCTACGAGCAGTACTTC	CSAGRDTPYEQYF
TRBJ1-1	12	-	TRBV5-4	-	TGTGCCAGCAGCTTGGGTCCCGGAGGAGCTTTCTTT	CASSLGPGGAFF
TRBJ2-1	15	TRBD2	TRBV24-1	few	TGTGCCACCAGTGATACTAGCGGGGCTTCTTACGAGCAGTTCTTC	CATSDTSGASYEQFF
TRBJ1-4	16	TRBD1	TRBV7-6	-	TGTGCCAGCAGCACCCGGTCGGGACAGCCTAATGAAAAACTGTTTTTT	CASSTRSGQPNEKLFF
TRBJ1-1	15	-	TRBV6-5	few	TGTGCCAGCAGTTACAGCAATCCCGCGAGCACTGAAGCTTTCTTT	CASSYSNPASTEAFF
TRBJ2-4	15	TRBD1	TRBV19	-	TGTGCCAGTAACGAGGGGGCCATAGCCAAAAACATTCAGTACTTC	CASNEGAIAKNIQYF
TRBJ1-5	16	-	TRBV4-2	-	TGTGCCAGCAGCCAAGATCTGCCCCCAGGGAGGCAGCCCCAGCATTTT	CASSQDLPPGRQPQHF
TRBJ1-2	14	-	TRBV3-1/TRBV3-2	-	TGTGCCAGCACCCTGAAGTTAGGGGGTTATGGCTACACCTTC	CASTLKLGGYGYTF
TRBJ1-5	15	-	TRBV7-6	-	TGTGCCAGCAGCTTAGATGCAGGGGTTCGACAGCCCCAGCATTTT	CASSLDAGVRQPQHF
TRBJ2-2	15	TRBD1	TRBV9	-	TGTGCCAGCAGCGTAGTACAGGGGGTTCCCGGGGAGCTGTTTTTT	CASSVVQGVPGELFF
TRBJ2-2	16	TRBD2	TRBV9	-	TGTGCCAGCAGCCCAATGACTAGCGGGAACACCGGGGAGCTGTTTTTT	CASSPMTSGNTGELFF
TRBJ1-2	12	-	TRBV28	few	TGTGCCAGCAGTTTACAGGACTATGGCTACACCTTC	CASSLQDYGYTF
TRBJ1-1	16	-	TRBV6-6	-	TGTGCCAGCAGTTACGGGGTGGGGGAGGGGAACACTGAAGCTTTCTTT	CASSYGVGEGNTEAFF
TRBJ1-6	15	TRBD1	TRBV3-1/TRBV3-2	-	TGTGCCAGCAGCCAAGCGGGGACAGGGATTTCACCCCTCCACTTT	CASSQAGTGISPLHF
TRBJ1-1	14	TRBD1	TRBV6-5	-	TGTGCCAGCACCCACCGACAGGGGAACACTGAAGCTTTCTTT	CASTHRQGNTEAFF
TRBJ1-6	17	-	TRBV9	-	TGTGCCAGCAGCGTAGGACCCGACCAGGGGTATAATTCACCCCTCCACTTT	CASSVGPDQGYNSPLHF
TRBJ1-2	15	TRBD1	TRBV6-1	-	TGTGCCAGCAGTGAATCGACAGGGAGTACCTATGGCTACACCTTC	CASSESTGSTYGYTF
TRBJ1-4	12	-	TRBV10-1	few	TGCGCCAGCAGCCCGCCAGGTGAAAAACTGTTTTTT	CASSPPGEKLFF
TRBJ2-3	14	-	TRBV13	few	TGTGCCAGCAGCTCGACTTATCCCACAGATACGCAGTATTTT	CASSSTYPTDTQYF
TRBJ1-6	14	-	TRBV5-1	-	TGCGCCAGCAGCTTGGAGAGTTCCTGGTCACCCCTCCACTTT	CASSLESSWSPLHF
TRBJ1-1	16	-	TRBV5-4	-	TGTGCCAGCAGCTTGGTTTCCGGGGATCGGGACACTGAAGCTTTCTTT	CASSLVSGDRDTEAFF
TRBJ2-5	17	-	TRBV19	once	TGTGCCAGTAGTACCTCCCTCCTGGACAGTCAGGGAGAGACCCAGTACTTC	CASSTSLLDSQGETQYF
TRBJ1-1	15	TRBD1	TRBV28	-	TGTGCCAGCAGTTACCCCGGGACAGCGAACACTGAAGCTTTCTTT	CASSYPGTANTEAFF
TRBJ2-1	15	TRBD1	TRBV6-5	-	TGTGCCAGCAGTTTGGGACAGGGGGACTACAATGAGCAGTTCTTC	CASSLGQGDYNEQFF
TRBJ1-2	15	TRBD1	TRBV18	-	TGTGCCAGCTCATCCGGGACAGGGGCGCTTGGAGGCTACACCTTC	CASSSGTGALGGYTF
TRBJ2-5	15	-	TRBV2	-	TGTGCCAGCAGTGAAGGGGACTCGGGGGTAGAGACCCAGTACTTC	CASSEGDSGVETQYF
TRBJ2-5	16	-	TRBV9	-	TGTGCCAGCAGCTCGCGTAAAAGCGGCACCCAAGAGACCCAGTACTTC	CASSSRKSGTQETQYF
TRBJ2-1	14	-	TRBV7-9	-	TGTGCCAGCAGCTTACTAGCGTCATACAATGAGCAGTTCTTC	CASSLLASYNEQFF
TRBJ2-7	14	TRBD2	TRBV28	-	TGTGCCAGCGGAAAACTAGCGGGGGCCTACGAGCAGTACTTC	CASGKLAGAYEQYF
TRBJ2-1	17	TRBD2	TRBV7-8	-	TGTGCCAGCAGCTCGTCCGGGACTAGCGGGGGGGACAATGAGCAGTTCTTC	CASSSSGTSGGDNEQFF
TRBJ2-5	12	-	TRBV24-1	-	TGTGCCACCGGACAGTCAGGAGAGACCCAGTACTTC	CATGQSGETQYF
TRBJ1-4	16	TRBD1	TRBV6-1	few	TGTGCCAGCAGTGCCGTTACAGGGGCCGGTGGGGAAAAACTGTTTTTT	CASSAVTGAGGEKLFF
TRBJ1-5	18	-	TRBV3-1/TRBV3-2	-	TGTGCCAGCAGCCAAGGATTCGGGGGTTGGGGTAGCAATCAGCCCCAGCATTTT	CASSQGFGGWGSNQPQHF
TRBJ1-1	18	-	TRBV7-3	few	TGTGCCAGCAGCTTAATCGGTGAGGGTCGGCCTATGAACACTGAAGCTTTCTTT	CASSLIGEGRPMNTEAFF
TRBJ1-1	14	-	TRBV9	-	TGTGCCAGCAGCACCCGGACAGAAAACACTGAAGCTTTCTTT	CASSTRTENTEAFF